The 11 T cell receptor beta chains listed next were all sequenced from one sample in a study of tumor-infiltrating lymphocytes in primary liver carcinoma. Starting material of 500 to 600 ng total RNA yielded TCR beta cDNA via a constant-region primer. Slightly modified ARM-PCR with three nested multiplex PCR rounds yielded TCR beta libraries. Running ten to eleven cycles apiece, the first two PCR rounds relied on TRBV1-TRBV30 forward primers together with a C-beta reverse primer. TCRdb reprocessed the multiplex PCR reads via MiXCR and lists one record per CDR3 protein. Of approximately 73,000 distinct CDR3 sequences in the sample, 60% to 80% were seen once. Unsorted bulk tissue of roughly 18-32 mg yielded co-extracted RNA and DNA. Material for sequencing was liver tumor tissue from sampling region 4. The subset here: tumor region T4, right-lateral pole. These receptors originate from a man aged 40-49 years with primary liver carcinoma and hepatitis B virus infection.

This clonotype appeared a few times. J is TRBJ2-2 and V is TRBV7-3; weak D call: TRBD1 (6 bases). This CDR3 comprises 13 residues. Germline loops: CDR1 SGHTA, CDR2 FQGTGA. With 3 bases removed from V and 5 bases from J, the gap between germline ends came to 7 bases. The CDR3 DNA follows: TGTGCCAGCAGCTTCACAGGGACCGGGGAGCTGTTTTTT. Amino acids: CASSFTGTGELFF. The whole variable domain, remainder taken from reference TRBV7-3 and TRBJ2-2, is GAGVSQTPSNKVTEKGKYVELRCDPISGHTALYWYRQSLGQGPEFLIYFQGTGAADDSGLPNDRFFAVRPEGSVSTLKIQRTERGDSAVYLCASSFTGTGELFFGEGSRLTVL.

This clonotype has only one observation. Germline is not matched at one junction end, which may reflect a read error. The chain links TRBV11-1 to TRBJ2-1; 14 bases are shared with TRBD2. Looked up from germline, CDR1 is SGHAT and CDR2 is FQDESV (reference sequence). The CDR3 extends over 17 amino acids. Written as DNA, the CDR3 is TGCGCCAACAGCCTGGGACTAGCGGGGGAAGTTGACAATGAGCAATTCTTC. Translation gives CANSLGLAGEVDNEQFF.

This clonotype was counted a single time. One end of the junction fails to match germline, which may point to a read error. The chain recombines TRBV5-1 with TRBJ2-3, with TRBD2 matching 8 bases. The CDR3 is 16 amino acids. The germline gives CDR1 SGHRS, CDR2 YFSETQ. The CDR3 spells CASSMGLAGSTDAQYF. The CDR3 bases are TGCGCCAGCAGCATGGGTTTAGCGGGGTCCACAGATGCGCAGTATTTT.

In its sample, this clonotype is medium-sized. The V and J genes are TRBV11-2 and TRBJ2-3; 7 bases are a match to TRBD2. The germline V gene has CDR1 SGHAT and CDR2 FQNNGV. The CDR3 has 15 amino acids. J was trimmed by 3 bases and V by 0 bases; bases with no gene match: 3. Written as DNA, the CDR3 is TGTGCCAGCAGCTTAGAACTAGCGTTGACAGATACGCAGTATTTT. It codes for CASSLELALTDTQYF.

V gene TRBV5-1 combines with J gene TRBJ2-7; weak D call: TRBD2 (5 bases). The V gene lost 4 bases and the J gene lost 8 bases, with 16 bases spanning the gap. The CDR3 spans 13 residues. In germline, CDR1 is SGHRS, CDR2 YFSETQ. In DNA form, the CDR3 reads TGCGCCAGCAGCGGGAGCGACACCAGGCAGCAGTACTTC. Protein sequence: CASSGSDTRQQYF.

This clonotype appeared once. This may arise from a read error, as a much more abundant clone is one base away. The genes are TRBV28 and TRBJ2-3; D may be TRBD1 or TRBD2 (5 bases each). Germline V gene lookup returns CDR1 MDHEN and CDR2 SYDVKM. With 4 bases removed from V and 0 bases from J, the gap between germline ends came to 17 bases. This CDR3 contains 17 residues. The CDR3 is CASSWVWGSGSTDTQYF. CDR3 DNA sequence: TGTGCCAGCAGTTGGGTCTGGGGGTCGGGGAGCACAGATACGCAGTATTTT.

Many counts were recorded for this clonotype. This chain joins TRBV5-1 and TRBJ2-7, with TRBD1 matching 8 bases. Germline V gene sequence: CDR1 SGHRS, CDR2 YFSETQ. V was pared by 4 bases and J by 2 bases, with 8 bases of the junction left unmatched. This CDR3 comprises 15 residues. CDR3 protein: CASSEDRGTTYEQYF. The CDR3 DNA reads TGCGCCAGCAGCGAAGACAGGGGAACTACCTACGAGCAGTACTTC. Using reference TRBV5-1 and TRBJ2-7 for the parts outside the CDR3, the full variable domain is KAGVTQTPRYLIKTRGQQVTLSCSPISGHRSVSWYQQTPGQGLQFLFEYFSETQRNKGNFPGRFSGRQFSNSRSEMNVSTLELGDSALYLCASSEDRGTTYEQYFGPGTRLTVT.

Concerning this clonotype itself: At one boundary the junction diverges from the germline segment, which might be a read error. The chain uses TRBV15 and TRBJ2-7, with unresolved D. Looked up from germline, CDR1 is LNHNV and CDR2 is YYDKDF (reference sequence). The CDR3 sequence is 14 residues long. The CDR3 DNA reads TGTGCCACCAGCAGAGAAAGACTTGCGGCCGAGCACTACTTC. Translated, it gives CATSRERLAAEHYF.

Many counts were recorded for this clonotype. The J gene is TRBJ2-3, the V gene TRBV28, with 7 bases aligning to TRBD1. The CDR3 sequence is 16 residues long. CDR1 MDHEN and CDR2 SYDVKM come from the germline V gene. After removal of 5 bases from V and 1 base from J, the junction contained 9 bases not matched to a gene. In nucleotides, the CDR3 is TGTGCCAGCAGTCCCGACAGGGAAGGGGGCACAGATACGCAGTATTTT. Translated: CASSPDREGGTDTQYF.

This chain uses TRBV7-9 with TRBJ1-1; D gene unclear. V was clipped by 4 bases and J by 8 bases, with 17 bases between them. The CDR3 totals 14 residues. The germline V gene encodes CDR1 SEHNR and CDR2 FQNEAQ (reference sequence). The CDR3 protein is CASSSLNMNAEAFF. The DNA of the CDR3 is TGTGCCAGCAGCTCTCTTAACATGAACGCAGAAGCTTTCTTT.

The chain carries TRBV21-1 and TRBJ2-7. TRBV21-1 is deemed a pseudogene. CDR3 size: 16 residues. This chain's CDR3 is CASRSAIRRTLGDQYF. The DNA for the CDR3 is TGTGCCAGCAGAAGCGCCATACGCAGGACGCTTGGGGACCAGTACTTC.